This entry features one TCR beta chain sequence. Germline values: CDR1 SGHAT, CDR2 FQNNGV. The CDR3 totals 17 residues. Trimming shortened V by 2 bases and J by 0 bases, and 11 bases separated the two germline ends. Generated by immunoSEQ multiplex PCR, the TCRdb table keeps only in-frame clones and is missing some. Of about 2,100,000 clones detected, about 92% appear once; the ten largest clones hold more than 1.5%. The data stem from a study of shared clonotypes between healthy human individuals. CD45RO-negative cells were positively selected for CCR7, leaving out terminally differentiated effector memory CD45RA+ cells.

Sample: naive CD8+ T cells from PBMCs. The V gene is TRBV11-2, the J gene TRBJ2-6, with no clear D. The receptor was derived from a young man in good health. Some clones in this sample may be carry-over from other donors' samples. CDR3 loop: CASSLLDGASGANVLTF. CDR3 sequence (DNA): TGTGCCAGCAGCTTATTGGACGGAGCCTCTGGGGCCAACGTCCTGACTTTC.